This passage covers 8 T cell receptor beta chains from one sample sequenced in a study of blood T cell repertoires in COVID-19. Method: immunoSEQ multiplex PCR; TCRdb's copy keeps in-frame clones and lacks some. The data contain about 61,000 clones, around 88% of them singletons. Material for sequencing was peripheral blood. The source is a human donor in a cohort sampled during active COVID-19.

J is TRBJ1-3 and V is TRBV5-1; TRBD1 agrees at 10 bases. CDR1 SGHRS and CDR2 YFSETQ come from the germline V gene. The CDR3 consists of 15 residues. Trimming at V came to 4 bases and at J to 8 bases, leaving 9 bases not matched to a gene. CDR3 protein: CASSGSTGGLDTIYF. The CDR3 nucleotides are TGCGCCAGCAGCGGATCGACAGGGGGCCTAGACACCATATATTTT.

Written as DNA, the CDR3 is TGTGCCAGCTCACCGGGACTTAACTATGGCTACACCTTC. This encodes CASSPGLNYGYTF. The chain combines TRBV18 with TRBJ1-2; perhaps TRBD1 as D (5 bases). V was pared by 3 bases and J by 1 base, with 6 bases between. This CDR3 comprises 13 residues. CDR1 is KGHSH, CDR2 LQKENI, per germline.

As for this clone: The junction departs from the called germline gene at one end, perhaps through a read error. The chain carries TRBV29-1 and TRBJ1-5; D is perhaps TRBD1 (5 bases). CDR1 and CDR2 (germline): SQVTM, ANQGSEA. This CDR3 has 13 amino acids. The CDR3 DNA is TGCAGCGTTGTAAGTCAGGACAATCAACCCCAGCATTTT. Residues: CSVVSQDNQPQHF.

This clone was counted between two and nine times. The CDR3 DNA follows: TGTGCCAGCAGCCGGGGAATGGACAGCTTCTCTTCAGGGGAAAAACTGTTTTTT. As protein: CASSRGMDSFSSGEKLFF. The chain uses TRBV5-5 and TRBJ1-4; D is perhaps TRBD1 (6 bases). Germline CDR1 and CDR2: SGHKS and YYEKEE (reference sequence). This CDR3 is 18 amino acids long. V was cut by 4 bases and J by 8 bases, with 27 bases left in between.

The J gene is TRBJ1-2, the V gene TRBV6-5; possibly TRBD1 for D (5 bases). Germline CDR1 and CDR2: MNHEY and SVGAGI. The CDR3 covers 14 residues. The V and J ends lost 5 bases and 6 bases respectively, with 16 bases between them. The DNA for the CDR3 is TGTGCCAGCAGTCCCCGGGGGGGGATGAATGGCTACACCTTC. Its protein product is CASSPRGGMNGYTF.

This clone was seen only a few times. V and J are TRBV6-5 and TRBJ1-2; D is perhaps TRBD1 (6 bases). V gave up 4 bases and J gave up 5 bases, with 14 bases separating them. The CDR3 contains 14 residues. In germline, CDR1 is MNHEY, CDR2 SVGAGI. The CDR3 loop reads CASSSSTGRYGYTF. CDR3 nucleotide sequence: TGTGCCAGCAGTTCCTCGACAGGACGGTATGGCTACACCTTC.

This clone was recorded at least ten times. The chain uses TRBV28 and TRBJ2-7; the match to TRBD2 covers 12 bases. CDR1 MDHEN and CDR2 SYDVKM come from the germline V gene. The CDR3 runs to 17 residues. The trim removed 7 bases at V and 7 bases at J, leaving 17 bases unmatched. The chain's CDR3 is CASIPSGRAPNLGEQYF. The CDR3 DNA is TGTGCCAGCATACCTAGCGGGAGGGCCCCAAATCTGGGGGAGCAGTACTTC.

V is TRBV7-9 and J is TRBJ2-5; 7 bases line up with TRBD2. V shed 1 base, J shed 5 bases, and the junction held 1 base outside the gene matches. The germline V gene encodes CDR1 SEHNR and CDR2 FQNEAQ (reference sequence). The CDR3 runs 13 residues. The CDR3 nucleotides read TGTGCCAGCAGCTTAGGCGGGAGTGAGACCCAGTACTTC. The encoded protein is CASSLGGSETQYF.